Below, 4 T cell receptor beta chains from the same sample are listed, as sequenced in a study of CXCR3-negative and CXCR3-positive naive CD8 T cells. Via 5' RACE with UMI labels, TRB cDNA libraries were prepared. TCRdb re-called the 5' RACE reads; every CDR3 protein appears as one record, without DNA. The listing contains roughly 24,000 distinct CDR3 sequences. The sequencing input was naive CXCR3- CD8+ T cells from blood. Subset in this sample: CD45RO-CCR7+CD27+CD95- naive CD8+ T cells lacking CXCR3 (TNR3-). The receptors here all came from a human donor in good health. Some clones in this sample may be carry-over from other donors' samples.

V and J are TRBV5-1 and TRBJ2-3; the TCRdb call, TRBD1, lacks DNA for checking. The germline V gene encodes CDR1 SGHRS and CDR2 YFSETQ. This CDR3 has 14 residues. This CDR3 reads CASSSADTRDTQYF. Full variable domain (rest looked up from reference TRBV5-1 and TRBJ2-3): KAGVTQTPRYLIKTRGQQVTLSCSPISGHRSVSWYQQTPGQGLQFLFEYFSETQRNKGNFPGRFSGRQFSNSRSEMNVSTLELGDSALYLCASSSADTRDTQYFGPGTRLTVL.

The CDR3 here is CSVELATEAFF. The J gene is TRBJ1-1, the V gene TRBV29-1. This CDR3 is 11 amino acids long. Per the germline V gene, CDR1 is SQVTM and CDR2 is ANQGSEA. Variable domain in full (rest from reference TRBV29-1 and TRBJ1-1): SAVISQKPSRDICQRGTSLTIQCQVDSQVTMMFWYRQQPGQSLTLIATANQGSEATYESGFVIDKFPISRPNLTFSTLTVSNMSPEDSSIYLCSVELATEAFFGQGTRLTVV.

J is TRBJ1-1 and V is TRBV29-1; TCRdb calls TRBD1, which cannot be checked without DNA. Germline values: CDR1 SQVTM, CDR2 ANQGSEA. This CDR3 spans 13 amino acids. CDR3 residues: CSGTSGAGTEAFF.

This chain connects TRBV7-2 to TRBJ2-1; TCRdb outputs TRBD1, but without DNA this stays unchecked. Germline V gene lookup returns CDR1 SGHTA and CDR2 FQGNSA. The CDR3 is 20 residues long. The CDR3 is CASSPNIGTGGPSSYNEQFF.